This TCR beta chain comes out of a study of shared clonotypes between healthy human individuals. J lost 6 bases, V lost 1 base, and 4 bases had no gene match. This CDR3 comprises 15 residues. Per germline, CDR1 KGHSH and CDR2 LQKENI. Assay: immunoSEQ multiplex PCR; the TCRdb copy retains only in-frame clones and omits some. The data hold roughly 510,000 clones, with about 79% observed a single time. The sequence derives from a woman aged 40 to 55 in good health. Some clones in this sample may be carry-over from other donors' samples. Sequencing input: PBMCs. The rearrangement links TRBV18 to TRBJ2-2; the match to TRBD1 covers 8 bases. CDR3 coding DNA: TGTGCCAGCTCACCACGTCAGGGGGCCTCCGGGGAGCTGTTTTTT. Translated, it gives CASSPRQGASGELFF.